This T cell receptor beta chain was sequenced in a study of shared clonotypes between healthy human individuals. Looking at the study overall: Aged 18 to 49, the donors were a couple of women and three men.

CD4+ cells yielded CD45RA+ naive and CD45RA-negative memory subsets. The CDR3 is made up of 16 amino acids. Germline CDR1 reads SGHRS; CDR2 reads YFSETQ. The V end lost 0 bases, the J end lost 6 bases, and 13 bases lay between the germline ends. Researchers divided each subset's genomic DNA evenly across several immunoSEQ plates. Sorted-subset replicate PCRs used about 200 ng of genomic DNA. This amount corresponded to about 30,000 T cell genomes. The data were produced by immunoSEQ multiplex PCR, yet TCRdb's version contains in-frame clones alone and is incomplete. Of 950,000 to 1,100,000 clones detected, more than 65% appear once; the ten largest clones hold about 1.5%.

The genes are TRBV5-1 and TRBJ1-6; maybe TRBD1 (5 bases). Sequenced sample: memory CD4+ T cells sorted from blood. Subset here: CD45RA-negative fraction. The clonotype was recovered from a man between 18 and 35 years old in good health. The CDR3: CASSLDKSGVNSPLHF. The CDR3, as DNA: TGCGCCAGCAGCTTGGATAAATCGGGGGTTAATTCACCCCTCCACTTT. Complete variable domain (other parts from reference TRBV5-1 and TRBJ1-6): KAGVTQTPRYLIKTRGQQVTLSCSPISGHRSVSWYQQTPGQGLQFLFEYFSETQRNKGNFPGRFSGRQFSNSRSEMNVSTLELGDSALYLCASSLDKSGVNSPLHFGNGTRLTVT.